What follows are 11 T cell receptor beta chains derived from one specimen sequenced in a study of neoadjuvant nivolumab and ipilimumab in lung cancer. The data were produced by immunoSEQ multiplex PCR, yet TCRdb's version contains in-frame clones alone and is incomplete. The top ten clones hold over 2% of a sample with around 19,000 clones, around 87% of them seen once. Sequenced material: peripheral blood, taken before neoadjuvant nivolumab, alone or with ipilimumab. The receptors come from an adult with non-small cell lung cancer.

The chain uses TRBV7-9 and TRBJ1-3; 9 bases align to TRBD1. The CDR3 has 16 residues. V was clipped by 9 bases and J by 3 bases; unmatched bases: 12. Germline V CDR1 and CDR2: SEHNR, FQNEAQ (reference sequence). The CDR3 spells CASGDRDGGLGNTIYF. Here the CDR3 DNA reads TGTGCCAGTGGGGACAGGGATGGAGGGCTTGGAAACACCATATATTTT.

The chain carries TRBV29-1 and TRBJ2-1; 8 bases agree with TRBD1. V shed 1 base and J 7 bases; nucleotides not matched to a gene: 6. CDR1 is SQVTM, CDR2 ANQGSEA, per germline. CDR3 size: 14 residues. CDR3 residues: CSVEAGGAGNEQFF. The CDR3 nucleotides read TGCAGCGTTGAAGCAGGGGGCGCAGGGAATGAGCAGTTCTTC.

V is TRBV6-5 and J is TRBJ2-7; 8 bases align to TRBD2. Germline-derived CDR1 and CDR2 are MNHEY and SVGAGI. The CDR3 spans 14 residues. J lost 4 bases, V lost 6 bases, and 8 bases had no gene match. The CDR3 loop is CASSLLSGRYEQYF. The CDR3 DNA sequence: TGTGCCAGCAGCCTCCTCAGCGGGAGATACGAGCAGTACTTC.

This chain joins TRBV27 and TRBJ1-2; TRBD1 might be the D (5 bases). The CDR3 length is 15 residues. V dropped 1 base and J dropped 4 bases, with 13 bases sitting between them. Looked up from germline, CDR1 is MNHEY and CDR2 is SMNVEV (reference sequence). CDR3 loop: CASSLLLGVPYGYTF. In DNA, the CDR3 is TGTGCCAGCAGTTTATTATTAGGGGTCCCCTATGGCTACACCTTC.

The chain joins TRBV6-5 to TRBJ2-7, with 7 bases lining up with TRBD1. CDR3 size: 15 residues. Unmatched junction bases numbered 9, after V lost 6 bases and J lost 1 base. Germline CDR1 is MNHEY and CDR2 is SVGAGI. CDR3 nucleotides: TGTGCCAGCAGCCCACAGGGCAGGGGGTCCTACGAGCAGTACTTC. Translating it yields CASSPQGRGSYEQYF.

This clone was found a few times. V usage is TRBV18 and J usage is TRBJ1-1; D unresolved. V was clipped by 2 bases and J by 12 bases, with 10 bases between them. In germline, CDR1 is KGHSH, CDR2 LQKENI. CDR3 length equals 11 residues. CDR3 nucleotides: TGTGCCAGCTCACCATCAGGAGGCCCTTTCTTT. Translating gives CASSPSGGPFF.

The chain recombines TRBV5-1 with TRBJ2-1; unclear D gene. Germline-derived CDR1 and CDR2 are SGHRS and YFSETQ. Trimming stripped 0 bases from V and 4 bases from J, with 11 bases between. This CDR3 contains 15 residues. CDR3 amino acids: CASSLGGSPYNEQFF. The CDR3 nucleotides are TGCGCCAGCAGCTTGGGGGGAAGCCCGTACAATGAGCAGTTCTTC. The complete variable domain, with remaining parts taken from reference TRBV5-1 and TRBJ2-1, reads KAGVTQTPRYLIKTRGQQVTLSCSPISGHRSVSWYQQTPGQGLQFLFEYFSETQRNKGNFPGRFSGRQFSNSRSEMNVSTLELGDSALYLCASSLGGSPYNEQFFGPGTRLTVL.

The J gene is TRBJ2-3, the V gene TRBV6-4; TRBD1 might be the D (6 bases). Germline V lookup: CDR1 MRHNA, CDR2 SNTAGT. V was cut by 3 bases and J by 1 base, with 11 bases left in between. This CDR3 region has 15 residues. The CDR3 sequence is CASSEQGRGTDTQYF. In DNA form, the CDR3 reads TGTGCCAGCAGTGAACAGGGTCGGGGCACAGATACGCAGTATTTT.

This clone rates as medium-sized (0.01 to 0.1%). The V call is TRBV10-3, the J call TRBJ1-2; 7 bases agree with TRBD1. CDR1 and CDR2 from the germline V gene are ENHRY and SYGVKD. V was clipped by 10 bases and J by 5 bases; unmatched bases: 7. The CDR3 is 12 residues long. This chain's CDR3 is CATPGQPYGYTF. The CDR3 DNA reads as TGTGCCACACCGGGACAGCCTTATGGCTACACCTTC.

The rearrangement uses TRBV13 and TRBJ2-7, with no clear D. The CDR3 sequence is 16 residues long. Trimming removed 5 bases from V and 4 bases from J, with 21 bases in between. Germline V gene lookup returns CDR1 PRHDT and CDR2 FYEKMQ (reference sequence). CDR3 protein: CASSPSPEGLSYEQYF. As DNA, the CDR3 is TGTGCCAGCAGCCCATCCCCAGAAGGCCTCTCTTACGAGCAGTACTTC.

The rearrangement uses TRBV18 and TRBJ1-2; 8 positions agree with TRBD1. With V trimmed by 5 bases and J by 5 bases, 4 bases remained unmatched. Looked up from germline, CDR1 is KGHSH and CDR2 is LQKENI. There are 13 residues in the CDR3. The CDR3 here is CASSADRVYGYTF. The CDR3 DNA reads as TGTGCCAGCTCAGCGGACAGGGTGTATGGCTACACCTTC.